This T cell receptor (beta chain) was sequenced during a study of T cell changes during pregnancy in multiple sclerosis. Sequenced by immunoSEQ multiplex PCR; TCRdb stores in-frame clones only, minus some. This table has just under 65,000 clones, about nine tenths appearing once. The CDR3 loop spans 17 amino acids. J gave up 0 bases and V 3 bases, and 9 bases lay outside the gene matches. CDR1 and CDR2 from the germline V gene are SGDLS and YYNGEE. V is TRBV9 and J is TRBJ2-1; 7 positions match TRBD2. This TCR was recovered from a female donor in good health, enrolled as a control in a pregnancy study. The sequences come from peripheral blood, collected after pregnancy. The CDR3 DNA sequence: TGTGCCAGCAGCGCCCCCCCGTCTAGCGGCTCCTACAATGAGCAGTTCTTC. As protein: CASSAPPSSGSYNEQFF.